The following is a T cell receptor beta chain sequence with its context. The antigen is not known. Method: immunoSEQ multiplex PCR; TCRdb's copy keeps in-frame clones and lacks some. In the table there are 150,000 to 200,000 clones, roughly nine tenths of which are singletons. This entry comes from a study of T cell responses to AZD1222 COVID-19 vaccine. The study's findings and limits: Mapped onto spike, vaccine-associated CD4 TCRs spanned it and were dominant at 160-218 and 743-854. The peak T cell response came first, and repertoires were sampled only after it. Spike-specific TCRs gained breadth and depth after people received two AZD1222 doses. There were mostly white British donors and more females than males, and clonal diversity was possibly underestimated.

The TCR sequence derives from an adult who received the AZD1222 COVID-19 vaccine. The starting material was peripheral blood, obtained 28 days after the second AZD1222 dose.

CDR3 DNA: TGTGCCAGTAAAGAGACAAACAACTATGGCTACACCTTC. Translating gives CASKETNNYGYTF. The chain combines TRBV19 with TRBJ1-2; no reliable D call. Germline assignment: CDR1 LNHDA and CDR2 SQIVND (reference sequence). Between the trimmed V and J ends, which lost 7 bases and 2 bases, there was a span of 11 bases. The CDR3 extends over 13 amino acids.